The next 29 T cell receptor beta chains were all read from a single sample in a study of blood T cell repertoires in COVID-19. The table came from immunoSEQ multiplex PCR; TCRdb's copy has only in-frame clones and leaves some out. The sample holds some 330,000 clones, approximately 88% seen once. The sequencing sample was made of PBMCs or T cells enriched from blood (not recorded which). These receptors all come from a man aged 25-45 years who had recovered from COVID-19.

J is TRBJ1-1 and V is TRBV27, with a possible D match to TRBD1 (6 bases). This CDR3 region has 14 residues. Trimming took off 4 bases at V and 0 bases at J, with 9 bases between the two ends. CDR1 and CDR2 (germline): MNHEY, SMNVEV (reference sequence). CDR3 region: CASSSTGLNTEAFF. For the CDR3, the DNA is TGTGCCAGCAGTTCGACAGGTTTGAACACTGAAGCTTTCTTT.

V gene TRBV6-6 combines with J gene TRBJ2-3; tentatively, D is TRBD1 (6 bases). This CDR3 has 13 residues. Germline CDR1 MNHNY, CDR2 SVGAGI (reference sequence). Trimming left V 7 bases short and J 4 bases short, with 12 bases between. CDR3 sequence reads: CASNGRGPDTQYF. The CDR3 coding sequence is TGTGCCAGCAATGGCAGGGGACCAGATACGCAGTATTTT.

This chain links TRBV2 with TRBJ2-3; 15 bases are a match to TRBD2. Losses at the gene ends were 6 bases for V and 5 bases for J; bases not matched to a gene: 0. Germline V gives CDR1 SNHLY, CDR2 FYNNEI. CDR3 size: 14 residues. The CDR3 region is CASRGLAGGDTQYF. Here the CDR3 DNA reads TGTGCCAGCAGGGGACTAGCGGGGGGAGATACGCAGTATTTT.

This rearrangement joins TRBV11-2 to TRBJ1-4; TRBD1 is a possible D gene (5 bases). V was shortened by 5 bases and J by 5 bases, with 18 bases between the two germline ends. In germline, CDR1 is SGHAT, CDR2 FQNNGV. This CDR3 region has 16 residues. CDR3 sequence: CASSPGLQTLNEKLFF. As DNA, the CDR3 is TGTGCCAGCAGCCCAGGGTTGCAGACGTTAAATGAAAAACTGTTTTTT.

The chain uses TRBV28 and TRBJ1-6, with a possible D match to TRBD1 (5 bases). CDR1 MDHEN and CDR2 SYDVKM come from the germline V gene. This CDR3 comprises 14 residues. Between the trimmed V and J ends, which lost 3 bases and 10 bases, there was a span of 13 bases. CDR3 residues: CASSFQGASSPLHF. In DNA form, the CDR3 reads TGTGCCAGCAGTTTTCAGGGTGCGAGCTCACCCCTCCACTTT.

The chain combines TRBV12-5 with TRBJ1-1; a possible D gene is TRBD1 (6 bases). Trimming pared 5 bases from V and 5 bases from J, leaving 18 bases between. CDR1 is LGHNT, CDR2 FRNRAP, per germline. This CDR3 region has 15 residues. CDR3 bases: TGTGCTAGTGGTCCCCCTCGGGGGGCAAGGACTGAAGCTTTCTTT. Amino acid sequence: CASGPPRGARTEAFF.

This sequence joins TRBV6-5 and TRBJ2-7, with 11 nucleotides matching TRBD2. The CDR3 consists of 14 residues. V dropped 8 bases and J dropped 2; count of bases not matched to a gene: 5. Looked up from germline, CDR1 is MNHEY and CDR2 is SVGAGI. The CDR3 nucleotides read TGTGCCAGCTGCCCTAGCGGGGGGCCCTACGAGCAGTACTTC. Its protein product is CASCPSGGPYEQYF.

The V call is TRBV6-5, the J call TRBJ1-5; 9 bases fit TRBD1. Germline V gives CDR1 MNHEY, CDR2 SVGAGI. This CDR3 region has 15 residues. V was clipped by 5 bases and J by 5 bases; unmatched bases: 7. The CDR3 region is CASSLLDRGDQPQHF. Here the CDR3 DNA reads TGTGCCAGCAGTCTCCTGGACAGGGGCGATCAGCCCCAGCATTTT.

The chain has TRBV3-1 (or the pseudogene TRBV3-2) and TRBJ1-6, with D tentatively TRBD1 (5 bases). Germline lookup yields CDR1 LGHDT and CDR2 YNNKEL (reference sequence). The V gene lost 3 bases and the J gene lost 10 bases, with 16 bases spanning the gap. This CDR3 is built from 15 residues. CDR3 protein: CASSQRGGDGSPLHF. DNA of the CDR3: TGTGCCAGCAGCCAGCGCGGGGGGGATGGCTCACCCCTCCACTTT.

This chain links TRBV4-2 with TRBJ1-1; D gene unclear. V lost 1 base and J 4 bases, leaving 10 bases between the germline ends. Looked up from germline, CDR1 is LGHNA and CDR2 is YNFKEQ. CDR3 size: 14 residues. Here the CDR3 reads CASSQATRGTEAFF. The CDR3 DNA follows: TGTGCCAGCAGCCAAGCAACACGGGGCACTGAAGCTTTCTTT.

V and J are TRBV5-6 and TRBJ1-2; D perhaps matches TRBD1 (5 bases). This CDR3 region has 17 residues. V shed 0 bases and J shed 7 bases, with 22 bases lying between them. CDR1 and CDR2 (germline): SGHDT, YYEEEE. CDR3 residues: CASSLGPAWRGQVGYTF. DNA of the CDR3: TGTGCCAGCAGCTTGGGCCCCGCTTGGAGGGGCCAGGTTGGCTACACCTTC.

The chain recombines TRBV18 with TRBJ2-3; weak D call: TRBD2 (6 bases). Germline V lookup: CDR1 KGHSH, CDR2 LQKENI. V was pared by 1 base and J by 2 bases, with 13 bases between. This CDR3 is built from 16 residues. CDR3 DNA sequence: TGTGCCAGCTCACCACGGGATAGCGGAACCACAGATACGCAGTATTTT. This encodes CASSPRDSGTTDTQYF.

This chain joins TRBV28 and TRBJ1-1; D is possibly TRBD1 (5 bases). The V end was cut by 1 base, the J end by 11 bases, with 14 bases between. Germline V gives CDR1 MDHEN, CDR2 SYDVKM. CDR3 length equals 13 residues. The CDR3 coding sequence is TGTGCCAGCAGTTTATACTACGGGCAGGGTGCTTTCTTT. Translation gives CASSLYYGQGAFF.

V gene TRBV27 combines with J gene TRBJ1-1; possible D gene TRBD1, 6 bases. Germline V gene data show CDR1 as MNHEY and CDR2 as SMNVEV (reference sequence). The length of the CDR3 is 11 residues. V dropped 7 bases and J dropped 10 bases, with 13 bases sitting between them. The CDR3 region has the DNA TGTGCCAGCATCAGGGGAGTGACAGCTTTCTTT. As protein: CASIRGVTAFF.

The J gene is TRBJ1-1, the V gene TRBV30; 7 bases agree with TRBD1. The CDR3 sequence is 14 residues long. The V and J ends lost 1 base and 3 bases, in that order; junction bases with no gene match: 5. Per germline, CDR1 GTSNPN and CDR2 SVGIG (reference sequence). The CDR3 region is CAWSAEQGYTEAFF. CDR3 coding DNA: TGTGCCTGGAGTGCGGAACAGGGGTACACTGAAGCTTTCTTT. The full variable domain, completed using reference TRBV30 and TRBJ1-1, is SQTIHQWPATLVQPVGSPLSLECTVEGTSNPNLYWYRQAAGRGLQLLFYSVGIGQISSEVPQNLSASRPQDRQFILSSKKLLLSDSGFYLCAWSAEQGYTEAFFGQGTRLTVV.

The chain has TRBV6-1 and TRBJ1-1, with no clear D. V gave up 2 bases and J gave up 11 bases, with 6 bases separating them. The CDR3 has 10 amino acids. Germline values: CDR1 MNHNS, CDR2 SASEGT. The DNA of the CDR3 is TGTGCCAGCAGTGAATTCATTGCTTTCTTT. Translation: CASSEFIAFF.

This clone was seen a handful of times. As DNA, the CDR3 is TGTGCCAGCTCACCAGCGGCAGATACGCAGTATTTT. Amino acid sequence: CASSPAADTQYF. V gene TRBV18 combines with J gene TRBJ2-3; D is undetermined. The V gene lost 2 bases and the J gene lost 4 bases, with 4 bases spanning the gap. The CDR3 consists of 12 residues. CDR1 and CDR2 (germline): KGHSH, LQKENI.

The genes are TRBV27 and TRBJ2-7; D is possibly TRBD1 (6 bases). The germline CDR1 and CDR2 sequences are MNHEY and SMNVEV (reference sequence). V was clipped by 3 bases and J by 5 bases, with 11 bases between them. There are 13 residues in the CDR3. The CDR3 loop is CASSFQGSHEQYF. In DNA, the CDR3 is TGTGCCAGCAGTTTCCAGGGGTCCCACGAGCAGTACTTC.

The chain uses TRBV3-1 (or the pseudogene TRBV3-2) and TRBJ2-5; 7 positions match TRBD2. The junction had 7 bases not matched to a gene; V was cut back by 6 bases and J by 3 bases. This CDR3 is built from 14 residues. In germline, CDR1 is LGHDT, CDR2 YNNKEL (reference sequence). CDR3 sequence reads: CASRPTGGEETQYF. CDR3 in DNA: TGTGCCAGCAGGCCAACGGGGGGTGAAGAGACCCAGTACTTC.

The CDR3 nucleotides read TGTGCCAGCAGCCTACAGGTGGACACTGAAGCTTTCTTT. The encoded protein is CASSLQVDTEAFF. V and J are TRBV9 and TRBJ1-1, with D maybe TRBD1 (5 bases). The CDR3 spans 13 residues. The V end lost 4 bases, the J end lost 3 bases, and 10 bases lay between the germline ends. Germline CDR1 is SGDLS and CDR2 is YYNGEE.

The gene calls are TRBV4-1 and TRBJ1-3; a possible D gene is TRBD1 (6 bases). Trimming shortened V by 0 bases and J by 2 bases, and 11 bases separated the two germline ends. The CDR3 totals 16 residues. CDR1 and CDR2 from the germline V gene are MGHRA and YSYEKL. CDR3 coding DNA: TGCGCCAGCAGCCAAGAACCTTACAGGGCTGGAAACACCATATATTTT. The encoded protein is CASSQEPYRAGNTIYF.

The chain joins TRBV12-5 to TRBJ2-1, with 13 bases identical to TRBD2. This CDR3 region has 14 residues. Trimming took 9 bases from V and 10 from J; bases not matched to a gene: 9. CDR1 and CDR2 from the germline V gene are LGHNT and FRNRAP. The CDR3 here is CASLTSGGAGEQFF. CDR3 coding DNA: TGTGCTAGCCTTACTAGCGGGGGGGCGGGCGAGCAGTTCTTC.

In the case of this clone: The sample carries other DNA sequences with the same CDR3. Written as DNA, the CDR3 is TGTGCCAGCAGCTTAACAGGGACTGGAAACACCATATATTTT. Protein product: CASSLTGTGNTIYF. The chain recombines TRBV11-3 with TRBJ1-3; D might be TRBD1 (6 bases). CDR1 and CDR2 from the germline V gene are SGHNT and YENEEA. This CDR3 comprises 14 residues. Trimming cost V 2 bases and J 2 bases, with 7 bases left between them.

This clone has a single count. The CDR3 DNA follows: TGTGCCAGCAGCTCCCCGCACAGGGGGCTGGTGTCTGGGGCCAACGTCCTGACTTTC. It yields the protein CASSSPHRGLVSGANVLTF. This rearrangement joins TRBV5-8 to TRBJ2-6; the match to TRBD1 covers 9 bases. Germline CDR1 and CDR2: SGHTS and YDEGEE. This CDR3 region has 19 residues. The V gene end was trimmed by 3 bases and the J gene end by 1 base; junction bases not matched to a gene: 11. Using reference TRBV5-8 and TRBJ2-6 for the parts outside the CDR3, the full variable domain is EAGVTQSPTHLIKTRGQQATLRCSPISGHTSVYWYQQALGLGLQFLLWYDEGEERNRGNFPPRFSGRQFPNYSSELNVNALELEDSALYLCASSSPHRGLVSGANVLTFGAGSRLTVL.

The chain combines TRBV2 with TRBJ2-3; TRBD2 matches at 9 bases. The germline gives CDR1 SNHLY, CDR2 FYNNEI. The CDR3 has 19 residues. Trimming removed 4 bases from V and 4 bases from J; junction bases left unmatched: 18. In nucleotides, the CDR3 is TGTGCCAGCAGTGGCCCGGTAGCGGGGGCCCCTTCTCTTTCAGATACGCAGTATTTT. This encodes CASSGPVAGAPSLSDTQYF. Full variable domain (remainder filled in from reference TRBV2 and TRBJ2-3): EPEVTQTPSHQVTQMGQEVILRCVPISNHLYFYWYRQILGQKVEFLVSFYNNEISEKSEIFDDQFSVERPDGSNFTLKIRSTKLEDSAMYFCASSGPVAGAPSLSDTQYFGPGTRLTVL.

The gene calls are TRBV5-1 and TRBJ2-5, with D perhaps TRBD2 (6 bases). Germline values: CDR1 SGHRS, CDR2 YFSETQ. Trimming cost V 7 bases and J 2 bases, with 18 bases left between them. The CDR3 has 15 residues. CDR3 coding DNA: TGCGCCAGCGGCCTGGGGGAGGCCCGGCAAGAGACCCAGTACTTC. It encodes CASGLGEARQETQYF.

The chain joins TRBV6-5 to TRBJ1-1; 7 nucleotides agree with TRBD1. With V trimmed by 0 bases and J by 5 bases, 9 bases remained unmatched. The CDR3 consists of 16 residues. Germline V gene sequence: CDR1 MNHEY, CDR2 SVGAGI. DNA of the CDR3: TGTGCCAGCAGTTACTCAGGGGGCGAGGTTTGGACTGAAGCTTTCTTT. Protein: CASSYSGGEVWTEAFF.

The CDR3 DNA reads as TGTGCCAGCTCACCCACCCAGGACATTGCAACTAATGAAAAACTGTTTTTT. Protein sequence: CASSPTQDIATNEKLFF. V gene TRBV18 combines with J gene TRBJ1-4; D might be TRBD1 (5 bases). The germline V and J ends were trimmed by 3 bases and 0 bases, with 14 bases remaining between them. The CDR3 is 17 residues long. Per germline, CDR1 KGHSH and CDR2 LQKENI.

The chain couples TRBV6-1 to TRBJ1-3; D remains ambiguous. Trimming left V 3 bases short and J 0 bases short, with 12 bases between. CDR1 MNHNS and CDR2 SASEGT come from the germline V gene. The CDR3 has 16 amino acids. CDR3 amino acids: CASSEFGQDSGNTIYF. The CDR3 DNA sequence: TGTGCCAGCAGTGAGTTCGGTCAGGACTCTGGAAACACCATATATTTT.